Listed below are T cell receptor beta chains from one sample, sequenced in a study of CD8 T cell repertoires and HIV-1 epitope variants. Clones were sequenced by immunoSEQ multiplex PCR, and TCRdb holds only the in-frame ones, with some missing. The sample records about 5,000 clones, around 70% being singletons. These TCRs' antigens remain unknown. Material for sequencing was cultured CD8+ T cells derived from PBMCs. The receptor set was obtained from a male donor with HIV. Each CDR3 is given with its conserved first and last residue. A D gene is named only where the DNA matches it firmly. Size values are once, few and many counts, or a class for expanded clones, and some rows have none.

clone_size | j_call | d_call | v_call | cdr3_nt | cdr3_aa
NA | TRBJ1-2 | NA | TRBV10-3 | TGTGCCATCAGTGAGTCGACAGAGAACTATGGCTACACCTTC | CAISESTENYGYTF
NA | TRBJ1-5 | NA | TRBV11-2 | TGTGCCAGCAGCCCCGACCCACTGGTCCGGCCCCAGCATTTT | CASSPDPLVRPQHF
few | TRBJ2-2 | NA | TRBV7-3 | TGTGCCAGCAGCCCAATCGGGGAGAACACCGGGGAGCTGTTTTTT | CASSPIGENTGELFF
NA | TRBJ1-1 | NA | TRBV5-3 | TGTGCCAGCAGCTTGGGGGTGGGATATGAAGCTTTCTTT | CASSLGVGYEAFF
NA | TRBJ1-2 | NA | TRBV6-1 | TGTGCCAGCAATTCCGGCGGGGGGGAGCTCTATGGCTACACCTTC | CASNSGGGELYGYTF
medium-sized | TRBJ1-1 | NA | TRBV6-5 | TGTGCCAGCAGTTACTTGGATATGAACACTGAAGCTTTCTTT | CASSYLDMNTEAFF
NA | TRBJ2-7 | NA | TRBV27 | TGTGCCAGCGGACCCCGGGACCAAGGCGAGCAGTACTTC | CASGPRDQGEQYF
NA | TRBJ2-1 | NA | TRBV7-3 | TGTGCCAGCAGCTATCAGGGGAATGAGCAGTTCTTC | CASSYQGNEQFF
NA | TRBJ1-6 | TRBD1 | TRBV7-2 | TGTGCCAGCAGCTTGGGACAGGGTACGTCACCCCTCCACTTT | CASSLGQGTSPLHF
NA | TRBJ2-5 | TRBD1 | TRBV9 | TGTGCCAGCAGCGTAGACAGGGGGCAGCGAGAGCAGTACTTC | CASSVDRGQREQYF
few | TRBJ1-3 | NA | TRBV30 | TGTGCCTGGAGTGTAGACTCCAGCTCTGGAAACACCATATATTTT | CAWSVDSSSGNTIYF